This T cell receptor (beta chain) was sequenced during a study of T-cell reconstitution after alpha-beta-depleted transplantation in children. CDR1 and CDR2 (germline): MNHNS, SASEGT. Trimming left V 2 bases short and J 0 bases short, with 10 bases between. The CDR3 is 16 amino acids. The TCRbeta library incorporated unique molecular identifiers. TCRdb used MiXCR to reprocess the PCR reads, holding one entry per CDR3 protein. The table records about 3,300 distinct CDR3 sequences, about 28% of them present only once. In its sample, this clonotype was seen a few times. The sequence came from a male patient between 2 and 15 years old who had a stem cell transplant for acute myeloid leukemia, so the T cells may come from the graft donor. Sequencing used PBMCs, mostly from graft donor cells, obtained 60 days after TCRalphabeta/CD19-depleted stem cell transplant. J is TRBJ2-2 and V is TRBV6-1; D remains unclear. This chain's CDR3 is CASSETILANTGELFF. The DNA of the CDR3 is TGTGCCAGCAGTGAAACCATATTGGCGAACACCGGGGAGCTGTTTTTT.